These 30 T cell receptor beta chains originate from one sample sequenced in a study of blood T cell repertoires in COVID-19. The assay was immunoSEQ multiplex PCR, and TCRdb's table has in-frame clones only and misses some. The table records 150,000 to 200,000 clones, about nine tenths of them present only once. Sequencing was carried out using peripheral blood. The origin of the receptors is a man between 65 and 85 years old with acute or convalescent COVID-19.

V usage is TRBV27 and J usage is TRBJ2-1; TRBD2 matches at 10 bases. Germline V lookup: CDR1 MNHEY, CDR2 SMNVEV (reference sequence). The CDR3 totals 14 residues. Germline trimming cut 6 bases from V and 3 bases from J; bases unmatched to any gene: 2. The CDR3 coding sequence is TGTGCCAGCAGGAGACTAGCGGGCTACAATGAGCAGTTCTTC. Its protein product is CASRRLAGYNEQFF.

The chain recombines TRBV5-1 with TRBJ2-1; TRBD2 aligns across 14 bases. The germline V gene encodes CDR1 SGHRS and CDR2 YFSETQ. V shed 3 bases, J shed 2 bases, and the junction held 7 bases outside the gene matches. CDR3 size: 18 residues. The CDR3: CASSSLATSGRAYNEQFF. CDR3 sequence (DNA): TGCGCCAGCAGCTCCCTTGCGACTAGCGGGAGGGCCTACAATGAGCAGTTCTTC.

CDR3 coding DNA: TGTGCCAGCAGGGACAGGGGTTCACCCCTCCACTTT. Protein: CASRDRGSPLHF. The gene calls are TRBV3-1 (or the pseudogene TRBV3-2) and TRBJ1-6, with 9 bases that match TRBD1. The trim removed 6 bases at V and 9 bases at J, leaving 0 bases unmatched. This CDR3 region has 12 residues. CDR1 is LGHDT, CDR2 YNNKEL, per germline (reference sequence).

CDR3 sequence reads: CASTPVRGRVYNEQFF. Written as DNA, the CDR3 is TGTGCCAGCACCCCCGTCAGGGGGCGAGTCTACAATGAGCAGTTCTTC. V is TRBV28 and J is TRBJ2-1, with TRBD1 matching 8 bases. Germline V CDR1 and CDR2: MDHEN, SYDVKM. The length of the CDR3 is 16 residues. V was pared by 7 bases and J by 3 bases, with 11 bases of the junction left unmatched.

The V and J genes are TRBV30 and TRBJ1-6; D is ambiguous. From germline, CDR1 is GTSNPN and CDR2 SVGIG (reference sequence). CDR3 length equals 13 residues. The ends were cut back, 3 bases at V and 8 bases at J, with 11 bases in the middle. CDR3 DNA: TGTGCCTGGAGAGTTAGCCCCCATTCACCCCTCCACTTT. Translation gives CAWRVSPHSPLHF.

The genes are TRBV11-2 and TRBJ1-2, with 8 bases lining up with TRBD1. Unmatched junction bases numbered 3, after V lost 5 bases and J lost 1 base. Germline V gives CDR1 SGHAT, CDR2 FQNNGV. The CDR3 has 14 residues. The CDR3 protein is CASSDGQGNYGYTF. CDR3 DNA sequence: TGTGCCAGCAGCGATGGACAGGGTAACTATGGCTACACCTTC.

CDR3 DNA: TGTGCCAGCAGTTTAAACGGGAAAAACATTCAGTACTTC. Translated: CASSLNGKNIQYF. The rearrangement uses TRBV27 and TRBJ2-4, with no clear D. Deletions cut 2 bases from V and 4 bases from J, with 6 bases between. The germline gives CDR1 MNHEY, CDR2 SMNVEV (reference sequence). The CDR3 runs 13 residues.

The rearrangement joins TRBV3-1 (or the pseudogene TRBV3-2) to TRBJ1-1; possibly TRBD1 for D (5 bases). Germline V gene data show CDR1 as LGHDT and CDR2 as YNNKEL (reference sequence). V was shortened by 5 bases and J by 1 base, with 14 bases between the two germline ends. This CDR3 has 15 amino acids. CDR3 DNA: TGTGCCAGCAGCAGCCAAGGGGCCCCGAACACTGAAGCTTTCTTT. Amino acid sequence: CASSSQGAPNTEAFF.

The V gene is TRBV24-1, the J gene TRBJ1-2, with TRBD1 matching 8 bases. This CDR3 comprises 13 residues. Germline V lookup: CDR1 KGHDR, CDR2 SFDVKD. The V and J ends lost 4 bases and 8 bases, in that order; junction bases with no gene match: 5. The CDR3 bases are TGTGCCACCAGTGACCCAGGGGGCTTAGGCTACACCTTC. This gives the protein CATSDPGGLGYTF.

This chain uses TRBV6-5 with TRBJ2-3, with 7 bases lining up with TRBD1. The CDR3 runs to 14 residues. Germline CDR1 is MNHEY and CDR2 is SVGAGI. Trimming at V came to 6 bases and at J to 2 bases, leaving 5 bases not matched to a gene. The CDR3 sequence is CASSTGTDTDTQYF. DNA for the CDR3: TGTGCCAGCAGCACCGGGACAGACACAGATACGCAGTATTTT.

This chain links TRBV7-3 with TRBJ2-1; perhaps TRBD2 as D (6 bases). The CDR3 spans 15 residues. V lost 5 bases to trimming and J lost 6 bases, with 17 bases between them. From germline, CDR1 is SGHTA and CDR2 FQGTGA. For the CDR3, the DNA is TGTGCCAGCAGCCTTCTTGGAGGGGCACGCAATGAGCAGTTCTTC. The encoded protein is CASSLLGGARNEQFF. The full variable domain, in which reference TRBV7-3 and TRBJ2-1 provide the parts outside the CDR3, is GAGVSQTPSNKVTEKGKYVELRCDPISGHTALYWYRQSLGQGPEFLIYFQGTGAADDSGLPNDRFFAVRPEGSVSTLKIQRTERGDSAVYLCASSLLGGARNEQFFGPGTRLTVL.

The chain recombines TRBV2 with TRBJ1-6, with 12 bases that match TRBD1. The CDR3 has 14 amino acids. CDR1 and CDR2 from the germline V gene are SNHLY and FYNNEI. Trimming removed 6 bases from V and 9 bases from J; junction bases left unmatched: 3. The chain's CDR3 is CASSSGQGASPLHF. DNA of the CDR3: TGTGCCAGCAGCTCGGGACAGGGGGCTTCACCCCTCCACTTT.

The chain combines TRBV9 with TRBJ2-7; 7 nucleotides align to TRBD1. Germline CDR1 SGDLS, CDR2 YYNGEE. The CDR3 covers 14 residues. The ends lost 3 bases at V and 0 bases at J; junction bases unmatched: 3. CDR3 coding DNA: TGTGCCAGCAGCGAACAGGGGCACTCCTACGAGCAGTACTTC. This translates into CASSEQGHSYEQYF.

This clone was picked up one time. The rearrangement uses TRBV2 and TRBJ2-1; D unclear. CDR3 length: 15 residues. CDR1 is SNHLY, CDR2 FYNNEI, per germline. The V gene lost 8 bases and the J gene lost 4 bases, with 18 bases spanning the gap. CDR3 region: CASPSSRGAYNEQFF. CDR3 nucleotides: TGTGCCAGCCCGAGTTCGAGAGGAGCGTACAATGAGCAGTTCTTC. Full variable domain (missing parts from reference TRBV2 and TRBJ2-1): EPEVTQTPSHQVTQMGQEVILRCVPISNHLYFYWYRQILGQKVEFLVSFYNNEISEKSEIFDDQFSVERPDGSNFTLKIRSTKLEDSAMYFCASPSSRGAYNEQFFGPGTRLTVL.

J is TRBJ2-3 and V is TRBV10-1, with D tentatively TRBD2 (6 bases). Trimming shortened V by 3 bases and J by 1 base, and 8 bases separated the two germline ends. CDR3 length equals 14 residues. Germline V gene data show CDR1 as WNHNN and CDR2 as SYGVQD (reference sequence). The CDR3 sequence is CASSDREGTDTQYF. The CDR3 DNA sequence: TGCGCCAGCAGTGACAGGGAGGGCACAGATACGCAGTATTTT.

This chain joins TRBV13 and TRBJ2-2, with a possible D match to TRBD2 (5 bases). Per germline, CDR1 PRHDT and CDR2 FYEKMQ (reference sequence). The CDR3 contains 15 residues. V lost 8 bases and J 0 bases, leaving 13 bases between the germline ends. The CDR3 spells CASALPGTNTGELFF. The CDR3 DNA is TGTGCCAGCGCCCTACCGGGGACGAACACCGGGGAGCTGTTTTTT. The full variable domain, with the rest looked up from reference TRBV13 and TRBJ2-2, is AAGVIQSPRHLIKEKRETATLKCYPIPRHDTVYWYQQGPGQDPQFLISFYEKMQSDKGSIPDRFSAQQFSDYHSELNMSSLELGDSALYFCASALPGTNTGELFFGEGSRLTVL.

In this sample, this clone turned up once. The chain uses TRBV27 and TRBJ2-4, with 10 bases aligning to TRBD1. V was pared by 6 bases and J by 0 bases, with 5 bases of the junction left unmatched. Germline CDR1 and CDR2: MNHEY and SMNVEV (reference sequence). The CDR3 runs 16 residues. CDR3 residues: CASSDRGRLAKNIQYF. CDR3 coding DNA: TGTGCCAGCAGCGACAGGGGGCGTCTAGCCAAAAACATTCAGTACTTC.

CDR3 DNA sequence: TGTGCCAGCCAGACAGGGTATTCACCCCTCCACTTT. Residues: CASQTGYSPLHF. This rearrangement joins TRBV28 to TRBJ1-6; 7 nucleotides line up with TRBD1. The length of the CDR3 is 12 residues. The germline CDR1 and CDR2 sequences are MDHEN and SYDVKM. Trimming took 8 bases from V and 8 from J; bases not matched to a gene: 3.

The chain carries TRBV28 and TRBJ2-7; 11 bases agree with TRBD2. The CDR3 has 13 amino acids. The trim removed 9 bases at V and 0 bases at J, leaving 1 base unmatched. From germline, CDR1 is MDHEN and CDR2 SYDVKM. The CDR3: CASTSGSSYEQYF. Here the CDR3 DNA reads TGTGCCAGTACTAGCGGGAGCTCCTACGAGCAGTACTTC.

The chain carries TRBV19 and TRBJ1-2, with D possibly TRBD1 on 6 matching bases. Trimming took off 4 bases at V and 3 bases at J, with 6 bases between the two ends. The CDR3 has 12 amino acids. The V gene's germline CDR1 is LNHDA and CDR2 SQIVND (reference sequence). The CDR3 DNA sequence: TGTGCCAGTAGTAAGGGGGACTATGGCTACACCTTC. Translation gives CASSKGDYGYTF.

This clone was seen a handful of times. The V and J genes are TRBV29-1 and TRBJ2-3; D not certain. The CDR3 totals 13 residues. V lost 3 bases and J lost 0, with 7 bases in between. In germline, CDR1 is SQVTM, CDR2 ANQGSEA. CDR3 amino acids: CSVDAVSTDTQYF. Written as DNA, the CDR3 is TGCAGCGTTGATGCGGTTAGCACAGATACGCAGTATTTT.

The chain recombines TRBV15 with TRBJ2-2; a possible D gene is TRBD2 (6 bases). CDR3 size: 16 residues. V dropped 8 bases and J dropped 2 bases, with 18 bases sitting between them. Germline CDR1 reads LNHNV; CDR2 reads YYDKDF (reference sequence). DNA of the CDR3: TGTGCCACCGGGTCCGGGACTGGTTATAACACCGGGGAGCTGTTTTTT. This codes for CATGSGTGYNTGELFF.

The chain couples TRBV7-9 to TRBJ2-7; no clear D. The germline CDR1 and CDR2 sequences are SEHNR and FQNEAQ (reference sequence). The CDR3 extends over 11 amino acids. Trimming shortened V by 4 bases and J by 2 bases, and 3 bases separated the two germline ends. The CDR3 spells CASSSTYEQYF. CDR3 nucleotide sequence: TGTGCCAGCAGCTCAACCTACGAGCAGTACTTC.

V usage is TRBV5-1 and J usage is TRBJ1-5; 9 bases align to TRBD1. J gave up 1 base and V 0 bases, and 5 bases lay outside the gene matches. Germline values: CDR1 SGHRS, CDR2 YFSETQ. The CDR3 consists of 17 residues. The CDR3, as DNA: TGCGCCAGCAGCTTGGGACAGGGGGTTGAAAGCAATCAGCCCCAGCATTTT. It yields the protein CASSLGQGVESNQPQHF.

The chain couples TRBV19 to TRBJ2-5; D gene unclear. From germline, CDR1 is LNHDA and CDR2 SQIVND (reference sequence). The CDR3 runs 15 residues. V gave up 4 bases and J gave up 2 bases, with 14 bases separating them. The CDR3 coding sequence is TGTGCCAGTAGTAACCCCGGTGAGCCGCAAGAGACCCAGTACTTC. Residues: CASSNPGEPQETQYF. Filled out from reference TRBV19 and TRBJ2-5, the complete variable domain reads DGGITQSPKYLFRKEGQNVTLSCEQNLNHDAMYWYRQDPGQGLRLIYYSQIVNDFQKGDIAEGYSVSREKKESFPLTVTSAQKNPTAFYLCASSNPGEPQETQYFGPGTRLLVL.

The chain uses TRBV29-1 and TRBJ2-7; maybe TRBD1 (6 bases). In germline, CDR1 is SQVTM, CDR2 ANQGSEA. V lost 5 bases to trimming and J lost 3 bases, with 20 bases between them. The CDR3 has 15 residues. The CDR3 DNA sequence: TGCAGCGTTCAGGGTGGGGGCTATCTTGGCTACGAGCAGTACTTC. It codes for CSVQGGGYLGYEQYF.

The chain recombines TRBV4-2 with TRBJ1-6; D is unclear. Germline CDR1 reads LGHNA; CDR2 reads YNFKEQ. This CDR3 spans 14 amino acids. Trimming removed 0 bases at V and 8 bases at J, with 8 bases between. CDR3 coding DNA: TGTGCCAGCAGCCAAGAATGGGGAGATTCACCCCTCCACTTT. It codes for CASSQEWGDSPLHF.

This clone was seen more than once but under ten times. The V call is TRBV28, the J call TRBJ2-7; the D is unclear. This CDR3 comprises 13 residues. V was pared by 2 bases and J by 2 bases, with 7 bases between. CDR1 and CDR2 (germline): MDHEN, SYDVKM. The CDR3 protein is CASSLGAPYEQYF. Written as DNA, the CDR3 is TGTGCCAGCAGTTTAGGAGCGCCCTACGAGCAGTACTTC.

This clone has a single count. The chain employs TRBV3-1 (or the pseudogene TRBV3-2) and TRBJ2-7; maybe TRBD2 (5 bases). The CDR3 spans 17 residues. Trimming shortened V by 1 base and J by 3 bases, and 19 bases separated the two germline ends. Germline loops: CDR1 LGHDT, CDR2 YNNKEL (reference sequence). In DNA form, the CDR3 reads TGTGCCAGCAGCCAAGTTCCCGTCCCAGACTACCTCTACGAGCAGTACTTC. Residues: CASSQVPVPDYLYEQYF.

This chain uses TRBV29-1 with TRBJ2-7, with D tentatively TRBD2 (6 bases). Trimming shortened V by 0 bases and J by 9 bases, and 18 bases separated the two germline ends. The CDR3 totals 14 residues. The germline V gene encodes CDR1 SQVTM and CDR2 ANQGSEA. The DNA of the CDR3 is TGCAGCGTTGAAGAGGTGGGATCTGGCGGGGTGCAGTACTTC. It is translated as CSVEEVGSGGVQYF.